These 25 T cell receptor beta chains share one sample of origin, sequenced in a study of vaccination effects on CD4 cells after COVID-19. What these receptors recognize is not known. The assay was immunoSEQ multiplex PCR, and TCRdb's table has in-frame clones only and misses some. This sample has roughly 70,000 clones, with about 80% found just once. Under the ViraFEST assay, PBMC were stimulated with viral peptide pools so that antigen-specific CD4+ T cells expanded. Sequencing was performed afterwards. When about ten days of culture had elapsed, CD4+ T cells were isolated. Participants were given two doses of BNT162b2 or mRNA-1273 vaccine. Sequenced material: CD4+ T cells from PBMCs cultured with HCoV-OC43 spike peptides, taken after COVID-19 vaccination. Subset of the sample: HCoV-OC43 spike overlapping peptide pool stimulation. The receptor set was obtained from a human donor who received a COVID-19 vaccine.

This chain uses TRBV6-2 or TRBV6-3 with TRBJ1-5; no clear D gene. The CDR3 length is 12 residues. V lost 2 bases, J lost 8 bases, and 7 bases lay in between. Germline V gives CDR1 MNHEY, CDR2 SVGEGT. CDR3 amino acids: CASSYNVEPQHF. CDR3 bases: TGTGCCAGCAGTTACAACGTGGAGCCCCAGCATTTT.

The CDR3 DNA is TGTGCCAGTAGTGGACGACAGGGCGGTAACCAAGAGACCCAGTACTTC. It is translated as CASSGRQGGNQETQYF. V is TRBV19 and J is TRBJ2-5, with 7 bases that match TRBD1. V lost 5 bases, J lost 0 bases, and 9 bases stayed unmatched. This CDR3 contains 16 residues. Germline V gene data show CDR1 as LNHDA and CDR2 as SQIVND (reference sequence).

This clone was counted once. This chain links TRBV18 with TRBJ1-2; 10 bases line up with TRBD1. V trimming: 3 bases; J trimming: 8 bases; junction bases outside the gene matches: 6. Germline lookup yields CDR1 KGHSH and CDR2 LQKENI. The CDR3 length is 14 residues. The chain's CDR3 is CASSPRDRGIGYTF. In nucleotides, the CDR3 is TGTGCCAGCTCACCCCGGGACAGGGGAATCGGCTACACCTTC.

This chain connects TRBV24-1 to TRBJ1-2, with 7 bases that match TRBD1. Germline V gene lookup returns CDR1 KGHDR and CDR2 SFDVKD. V dropped 4 bases and J dropped 8; count of bases not matched to a gene: 18. This CDR3 is built from 17 residues. The CDR3: CATSDPSRTGGVWGYTF. In DNA form, the CDR3 reads TGTGCCACCAGTGACCCCTCCAGGACAGGCGGTGTTTGGGGCTACACCTTC.

Ten or more counts support this clone. This rearrangement joins TRBV30 to TRBJ1-3, with D uncertain. V was cut by 1 base and J by 4 bases, with 14 bases left in between. CDR3 length equals 15 residues. CDR1 and CDR2 (germline): GTSNPN, SVGIG (reference sequence). Here the CDR3 reads CAWSGNSLSGNTIYF. For the CDR3, the DNA is TGTGCCTGGAGTGGTAACAGCCTTTCCGGAAACACCATATATTTT. The whole variable domain, filled in from reference TRBV30 and TRBJ1-3, reads SQTIHQWPATLVQPVGSPLSLECTVEGTSNPNLYWYRQAAGRGLQLLFYSVGIGQISSEVPQNLSASRPQDRQFILSSKKLLLSDSGFYLCAWSGNSLSGNTIYFGEGSWLTVV.

The chain joins TRBV30 to TRBJ1-6, with D unclear. Trimming took off 2 bases at V and 8 bases at J, with 10 bases between the two ends. This CDR3 region has 13 residues. Per germline, CDR1 GTSNPN and CDR2 SVGIG (reference sequence). CDR3 region: CAWSPTAYSPLHF. The CDR3, as DNA: TGTGCCTGGAGTCCAACAGCTTATTCACCCCTCCACTTT.

In its sample, this clone was seen a few times. V is TRBV7-8 and J is TRBJ2-3; D might be TRBD1 (6 bases). CDR3 length equals 14 residues. V lost 5 bases and J lost 3, with 12 bases in between. Germline V gene sequence: CDR1 SGHVS, CDR2 FQNEAQ. CDR3 DNA sequence: TGTGCCAGCAGCCCTTGGACAGCAACAGATACGCAGTATTTT. Translated: CASSPWTATDTQYF. The full variable domain, with the rest looked up from reference TRBV7-8 and TRBJ2-3, is GAGVSQSPRYKVAKRGQDVALRCDPISGHVSLFWYQQALGQGPEFLTYFQNEAQLDKSGLPSDRFFAERPEGSVSTLKIQRTQQEDSAVYLCASSPWTATDTQYFGPGTRLTVL.

The CDR3 DNA reads TGTGCCAGCAGTGAACAGGGTATTTCAGATACGCAGTATTTT. Its translation: CASSEQGISDTQYF. The chain is built from TRBV6-4 and TRBJ2-3, with TRBD1 as a possible D gene (6 bases). Germline values: CDR1 MRHNA, CDR2 SNTAGT. The length of the CDR3 is 14 residues. With 3 bases removed from V and 4 bases from J, the gap between germline ends came to 11 bases.

This chain joins TRBV2 and TRBJ2-1; D is tentatively TRBD1 or TRBD2 (5 bases each). This CDR3 is 15 amino acids long. V lost 4 bases and J lost 5, with 15 bases in between. Germline V gene sequence: CDR1 SNHLY, CDR2 FYNNEI. CDR3 sequence (DNA): TGTGCCAGCAGTGGGGACGGGCTTAGGGACAATGAGCAGTTCTTC. Residues: CASSGDGLRDNEQFF.

This rearrangement joins TRBV5-1 to TRBJ2-5, with a possible D match to TRBD2 (5 bases). Trimming cost V 5 bases and J 1 base, with 12 bases left between them. CDR1 and CDR2 (germline): SGHRS, YFSETQ. This CDR3 is built from 14 residues. The CDR3 DNA sequence: TGCGCCAGCAGAGGACTCGAGAGCCAAGAGACCCAGTACTTC. Protein sequence: CASRGLESQETQYF.

This chain uses TRBV7-2 with TRBJ1-5; D uncertain. Germline V gene data show CDR1 as SGHTA and CDR2 as FQGNSA. V lost 5 bases and J 6 bases, leaving 11 bases between the germline ends. CDR3 size: 13 residues. This CDR3 reads CASSPAVPQPQHF. The CDR3 DNA is TGTGCCAGCAGCCCAGCTGTCCCTCAGCCCCAGCATTTT.

This chain joins TRBV7-8 and TRBJ2-2; a weak D match, TRBD1 (6 bases). The CDR3 is made up of 15 amino acids. The germline V and J ends were trimmed by 1 base and 2 bases, with 8 bases remaining between them. CDR1 is SGHVS and CDR2 is FQNEAQ in the germline V gene. This CDR3 reads CASSLDRANTGELFF. The CDR3 DNA reads TGTGCCAGCAGCTTAGACAGGGCTAACACCGGGGAGCTGTTTTTT.

The rearrangement uses TRBV7-9 and TRBJ1-4; TRBD1 is a possible D gene (5 bases). The CDR3 contains 13 residues. Per the germline V gene, CDR1 is SEHNR and CDR2 is FQNEAQ (reference sequence). With 5 bases removed from V and 8 bases from J, the gap between germline ends came to 12 bases. The CDR3 region has the DNA TGTGCCAGCAGCCCCCAGGGAACCGAAAAACTGTTTTTT. This encodes CASSPQGTEKLFF.

The chain combines TRBV5-1 with TRBJ2-1, with 9 bases aligning to TRBD2. V shed 1 base, J shed 6 bases, and the junction held 11 bases outside the gene matches. The CDR3 spans 17 residues. Germline CDR1 is SGHRS and CDR2 is YFSETQ. CDR3 in DNA: TGCGCCAGCAGCTTGTATGTAGGGTCTAGCGGGGTCAATGAGCAGTTCTTC. Protein sequence: CASSLYVGSSGVNEQFF.

The chain carries TRBV21-1 and TRBJ2-7; TRBD1 was called by the table and not checked on the DNA. TRBV21-1 is described as a pseudogene. The CDR3 length is 14 residues. As DNA, the CDR3 is TGTGCCAGCAGCAACAACAGGTCCACTTACGAGCAGTACGTC. This encodes CASSNNRSTYEQYV.

V is TRBV23-1 and J is TRBJ2-7, with 7 bases fitting TRBD2. TRBV23-1 is placed among ORFs of uncertain function. This CDR3 has 15 residues. V gave up 4 bases and J gave up 1 base; unmatched junction bases: 7. CDR3 DNA sequence: TGCGCCAGCAGTCGGGGGAGGGGCGGTTCCTACGAGCAGTACGTC. This encodes CASSRGRGGSYEQYV.

V and J are TRBV27 and TRBJ2-1; 9 bases line up with TRBD1. The CDR3 totals 15 residues. V lost 5 bases and J lost 4; bases outside the gene matches: 6. Germline V CDR1 and CDR2: MNHEY, SMNVEV (reference sequence). CDR3 sequence: CASSTRQGGYNEQFF. The DNA of the CDR3 is TGTGCCAGCAGTACGCGACAGGGGGGTTACAATGAGCAGTTCTTC.

The chain has TRBV6-5 and TRBJ1-2; no clear D. Germline CDR1 and CDR2: MNHEY and SVGAGI. The CDR3 totals 16 residues. Deletions cut 0 bases from V and 2 bases from J, with 13 bases between. CDR3 amino acids: CASSYSLWRRNYGYTF. As DNA, the CDR3 is TGTGCCAGCAGTTACTCTCTCTGGCGGAGAAACTATGGCTACACCTTC.

This chain connects TRBV5-8 to TRBJ2-3; 9 bases fit TRBD2. From germline, CDR1 is SGHTS and CDR2 YDEGEE. Trimming cost V 7 bases and J 0 bases; bases outside gene matches: 15. The CDR3 has 18 amino acids. CDR3 nucleotide sequence: TGTGCCAGCCCTTGGGGACTAGCAGAGAGACGTAGCACAGATACGCAGTATTTT. Amino acids: CASPWGLAERRSTDTQYF.

This sequence joins TRBV13 and TRBJ1-2; D unclear. The CDR3 sequence is 14 residues long. The V and J ends lost 3 bases and 4 bases respectively, with 12 bases between them. Germline V lookup: CDR1 PRHDT, CDR2 FYEKMQ (reference sequence). In DNA form, the CDR3 reads TGTGCCAGCAGCTTCCGGACCCTTACCTATGGCTACACCTTC. Residues: CASSFRTLTYGYTF.

The rearrangement joins TRBV7-3 to TRBJ2-2; 8 bases map to TRBD2. The trim removed 2 bases at V and 1 base at J, leaving 6 bases unmatched. Germline V gives CDR1 SGHTA, CDR2 FQGTGA. CDR3 length: 17 amino acids. CDR3: CASSLGGLAGNTGELFF. The CDR3 nucleotides read TGTGCCAGCAGCTTAGGCGGTCTAGCGGGGAACACCGGGGAGCTGTTTTTT.

The rearrangement joins TRBV19 to TRBJ1-5, with 10 bases identical to TRBD1. The CDR3 totals 15 residues. The V and J ends lost 2 bases and 6 bases, in that order; junction bases with no gene match: 4. CDR1 is LNHDA, CDR2 SQIVND, per germline (reference sequence). The CDR3 DNA reads TGTGCCAGTAGTATAAAGACAGGGGGCTTTCAGCCCCAGCATTTT. This translates into CASSIKTGGFQPQHF.

This chain uses TRBV18 with TRBJ1-1, with TRBD1 identical over 7 bases. V shed 4 bases, J shed 4 bases, and the junction held 9 bases outside the gene matches. The CDR3 totals 15 residues. Looked up from germline, CDR1 is KGHSH and CDR2 is LQKENI. In nucleotides, the CDR3 is TGTGCCAGCTCACTATCAGGGGGGATGAGCACTGAAGCTTTCTTT. Protein sequence: CASSLSGGMSTEAFF.

CDR3 sequence reads: CASSADSYYGYTF. In nucleotides, the CDR3 is TGTGCCAGCAGCGCAGACAGCTACTATGGCTACACCTTC. The chain couples TRBV27 to TRBJ1-2, with D possibly matching TRBD1 (5 bases). Trimming took 6 bases from V and 3 from J, leaving 11 bases between them. The germline CDR1 and CDR2 sequences are MNHEY and SMNVEV (reference sequence). The CDR3 runs to 13 residues.

This chain connects TRBV7-9 to TRBJ2-7, with a tentative D call TRBD1 (5 bases). V lost 5 bases, J lost 4 bases, and 9 bases lay in between. The germline V gene encodes CDR1 SEHNR and CDR2 FQNEAQ (reference sequence). This CDR3 has 12 residues. Written as DNA, the CDR3 is TGTGCCAGCAGCCTTACAGGTTACGAGCAGTACGTC. It specifies CASSLTGYEQYV.